This T cell receptor (beta chain) is drawn from a study of cytomegalovirus exposure and HLA in healthy donors. Amplification used 60 Vbeta primers and 13 Jbeta primers. The method was immunoSEQ multiplex PCR; TCRdb's version includes in-frame clones alone and lacks a portion of them. The data contain 130,000 or so clones, roughly 70% of them seen just once; the ten biggest clones take up 5.5% to 7%. Trimming removed 5 bases from V and 3 bases from J, with 10 bases in between. The CDR3 extends over 13 amino acids. Germline CDR1 is SGHTA and CDR2 is FQGNSA. The sequence came from a man in his forties in good health and CMV-seropositive. The chain uses TRBV7-2 and TRBJ1-2; D remains unclear. Sequenced material: PBMCs. CDR3 sequence: CASSPGRDYGYTF. The CDR3 coding sequence is TGTGCCAGCAGCCCTGGGAGGGACTATGGCTACACCTTC.